The 14 T cell receptor beta chains listed next were all sequenced from one sample in a study of radiation and T cells in renal cell carcinoma. Libraries were prepared by immunoSEQ multiplex PCR; TCRdb keeps only in-frame clonotypes and omits some of them. The repertoire holds approximately 22,000 clones, with more than 75% as singletons. Described time point: baseline pretreatment blood. Treatment here: 15 Gy SBRT to primary tumor, nephrectomy 4 weeks later. The material sequenced was blood, taken from a patient whose treatment included radiotherapy and nephrectomy. The source is a man aged 55 to 70 with renal cell carcinoma.

This chain links TRBV4-2 with TRBJ2-3; 8 positions agree with TRBD2. Germline loops: CDR1 LGHNA, CDR2 YNFKEQ. The CDR3 extends over 16 amino acids. After removal of 1 base from V and 4 bases from J, the junction contained 7 bases not matched to a gene. CDR3 in amino acids: CASSQGGGRWADTQYF. The CDR3 region has the DNA TGTGCCAGCAGCCAAGGGGGCGGGAGGTGGGCAGATACGCAGTATTTT.

J is TRBJ1-2 and V is TRBV7-2, with a possible D match to TRBD1 (5 bases). This CDR3 is built from 14 residues. Germline V gene lookup returns CDR1 SGHTA and CDR2 FQGNSA. Trimming stripped 1 base from V and 3 bases from J, with 9 bases between. The CDR3 DNA reads TGTGCCAGCAGCTTAGTGAGGGGTGACTATGGCTACACCTTC. Translated: CASSLVRGDYGYTF.

J is TRBJ2-2 and V is TRBV11-2; D is possibly TRBD2 (5 bases). CDR3 length equals 17 residues. V lost 5 bases and J 4 bases, leaving 20 bases between the germline ends. The V gene's germline CDR1 is SGHAT and CDR2 FQNNGV. CDR3 nucleotide sequence: TGTGCCAGCAGCCGGCGGACTGGGATACAGCTCACCGGGGAGCTGTTTTTT. Translation: CASSRRTGIQLTGELFF.

V is TRBV5-6 and J is TRBJ2-5; possibly TRBD2 for D (5 bases). The V gene lost 0 bases and the J gene lost 7 bases, with 10 bases spanning the gap. The CDR3 consists of 13 residues. Germline V gene sequence: CDR1 SGHDT, CDR2 YYEEEE. In DNA, the CDR3 is TGTGCCAGCAGCTTGGAGAGGGTTGGGACCCAGTACTTC. As protein: CASSLERVGTQYF.

The chain joins TRBV18 to TRBJ1-1; D perhaps matches TRBD1 (5 bases). V shed 2 bases and J shed 1 base, with 11 bases lying between them. The germline CDR1 and CDR2 sequences are KGHSH and LQKENI. The CDR3 has 15 amino acids. DNA of the CDR3: TGTGCCAGCTCACCAATAAGGGGTGAGAACACTGAAGCTTTCTTT. Translated, it gives CASSPIRGENTEAFF. The full variable domain, rest sourced from reference TRBV18 and TRBJ1-1, is NAGVMQNPRHLVRRRGQEARLRCSPMKGHSHVYWYRQLPEEGLKFMVYLQKENIIDESGMPKERFSAEFPKEGPSILRIQQVVRGDSAAYFCASSPIRGENTEAFFGQGTRLTVV.

The V and J genes are TRBV5-1 and TRBJ1-6, with D uncertain. V was trimmed by 0 bases and J by 8 bases, leaving 6 bases between them. The CDR3 consists of 13 residues. The germline CDR1 and CDR2 sequences are SGHRS and YFSETQ. The CDR3 is CASSLALDSPLHF. As DNA, the CDR3 is TGCGCCAGCAGCTTGGCCCTTGATTCACCCCTCCACTTT.

This sequence joins TRBV15 and TRBJ2-5, with D uncertain. This CDR3 is built from 14 residues. Trimming removed 3 bases from V and 6 bases from J, with 14 bases in between. Germline loops: CDR1 LNHNV, CDR2 YYDKDF (reference sequence). CDR3 amino acids: CATSSYSGGKTQYF. Here the CDR3 DNA reads TGTGCCACCAGCAGTTACAGTGGCGGAAAGACCCAGTACTTC. Looking up the rest from reference TRBV15 and TRBJ2-5 gives the full variable domain: DAMVIQNPRYQVTQFGKPVTLSCSQTLNHNVMYWYQQKSSQAPKLLFHYYDKDFNNEADTPDNFQSRRPNTSFCFLDIRSPGLGDTAMYLCATSSYSGGKTQYFGPGTRLLVL.

V and J are TRBV19 and TRBJ1-5; 10 bases align to TRBD1. The CDR3 contains 16 residues. Germline CDR1 and CDR2: LNHDA and SQIVND (reference sequence). Losses at the gene ends were 5 bases for V and 7 bases for J; bases not matched to a gene: 11. CDR3 nucleotide sequence: TGTGCCAGTAGTCCCCCGGGACAGGGGTTCAAACAGCCCCAGCATTTT. The encoded protein is CASSPPGQGFKQPQHF.

The CDR3 nucleotides are TGTGCCAGCAGTTACTCGTCGGGGGGTCAAGAGACCCAGTACTTC. Translated, it gives CASSYSSGGQETQYF. V gene TRBV6-6 combines with J gene TRBJ2-5; 7 positions agree with TRBD2. The germline gives CDR1 MNHNY, CDR2 SVGAGI (reference sequence). The CDR3 sequence is 15 residues long. J lost 2 bases, V lost 0 bases, and 3 bases had no gene match.

This rearrangement joins TRBV7-2 to TRBJ2-3; 11 bases agree with TRBD2. Unmatched junction bases numbered 4, after V lost 5 bases and J lost 6 bases. Germline V gives CDR1 SGHTA, CDR2 FQGNSA. The CDR3 spans 14 residues. The CDR3: CASSLRLAGDTQYF. CDR3 coding DNA: TGTGCCAGCAGCCTCCGACTAGCGGGGGATACGCAGTATTTT.

The CDR3 region is CASSVGDRNNEQFF. In DNA form, the CDR3 reads TGTGCCAGCAGCGTAGGGGACAGAAACAATGAGCAGTTCTTC. The chain carries TRBV9 and TRBJ2-1; 7 positions agree with TRBD1. This CDR3 contains 14 residues. V was clipped by 0 bases and J by 5 bases; unmatched bases: 2. Germline CDR1 is SGDLS and CDR2 is YYNGEE.

The rearrangement links TRBV11-2 to TRBJ2-1; 8 bases align to TRBD2. The CDR3 extends over 18 amino acids. The germline V gene has CDR1 SGHAT and CDR2 FQNNGV. J gave up 4 bases and V 7 bases, and 18 bases lay outside the gene matches. The CDR3 DNA sequence: TGTGCCAGCACCCACAGGGCTCACGCGGGAGGCGGGTACAATGAGCAGTTCTTC. Translation gives CASTHRAHAGGGYNEQFF.

This sequence joins TRBV29-1 and TRBJ2-1; 9 bases match TRBD1. After removal of 7 bases from V and 8 bases from J, the junction contained 12 bases not matched to a gene. CDR1 SQVTM and CDR2 ANQGSEA come from the germline V gene. The CDR3 has 14 residues. As DNA, the CDR3 is TGCAGCGCCGGGGGACAGGGCGGTGAATATGAGCAGTTCTTC. This sequence encodes CSAGGQGGEYEQFF.

The chain employs TRBV19 and TRBJ2-2; D is possibly TRBD1 (5 bases). V was clipped by 7 bases and J by 4 bases, with 13 bases between them. The germline V gene has CDR1 LNHDA and CDR2 SQIVND (reference sequence). This CDR3 contains 14 residues. The CDR3 DNA is TGTGCCAGTAATATGCCAGGGCTCACCGGGGAGCTGTTTTTT. Translation gives CASNMPGLTGELFF.